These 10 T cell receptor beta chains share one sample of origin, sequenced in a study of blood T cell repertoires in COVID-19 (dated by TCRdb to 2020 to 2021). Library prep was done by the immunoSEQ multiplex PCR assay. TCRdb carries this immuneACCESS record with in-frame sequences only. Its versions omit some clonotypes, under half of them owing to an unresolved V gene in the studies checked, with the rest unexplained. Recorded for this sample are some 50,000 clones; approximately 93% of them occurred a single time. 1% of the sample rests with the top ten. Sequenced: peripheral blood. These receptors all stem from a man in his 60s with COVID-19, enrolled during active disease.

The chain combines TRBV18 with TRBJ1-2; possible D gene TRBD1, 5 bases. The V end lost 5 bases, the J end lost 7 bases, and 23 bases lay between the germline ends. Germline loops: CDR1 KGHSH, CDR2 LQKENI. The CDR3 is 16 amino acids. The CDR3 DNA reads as TGTGCCAGCTCATCCGGCCAGGGCCTGATTGGTGGTGGCTACACCTTC. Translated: CASSSGQGLIGGGYTF.

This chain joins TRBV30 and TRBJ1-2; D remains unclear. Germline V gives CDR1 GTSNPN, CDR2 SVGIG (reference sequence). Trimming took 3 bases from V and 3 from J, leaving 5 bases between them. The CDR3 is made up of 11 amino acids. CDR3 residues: CAWRQDYGYTF. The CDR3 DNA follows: TGTGCCTGGAGGCAGGACTATGGCTACACCTTC. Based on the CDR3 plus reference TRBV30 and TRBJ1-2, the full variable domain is SQTIHQWPATLVQPVGSPLSLECTVEGTSNPNLYWYRQAAGRGLQLLFYSVGIGQISSEVPQNLSASRPQDRQFILSSKKLLLSDSGFYLCAWRQDYGYTFGSGTRLTVV.

CDR3 amino acids: CATPDNRGGRQPQHF. The DNA for the CDR3 is TGTGCCACCCCAGATAACAGGGGCGGGAGGCAGCCCCAGCATTTT. The rearrangement joins TRBV6-5 to TRBJ1-5; 7 positions match TRBD1. Unmatched junction bases numbered 16, after V lost 10 bases and J lost 7 bases. The CDR3 sequence is 15 residues long. Germline V gene data show CDR1 as MNHEY and CDR2 as SVGAGI.

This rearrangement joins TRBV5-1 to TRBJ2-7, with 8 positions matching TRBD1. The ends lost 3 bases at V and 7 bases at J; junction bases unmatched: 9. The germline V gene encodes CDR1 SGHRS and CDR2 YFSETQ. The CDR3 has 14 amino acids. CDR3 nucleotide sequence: TGCGCCAGCAGCTCGGGACAGGCAGTGATGGAGCAGTACTTC. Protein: CASSSGQAVMEQYF.

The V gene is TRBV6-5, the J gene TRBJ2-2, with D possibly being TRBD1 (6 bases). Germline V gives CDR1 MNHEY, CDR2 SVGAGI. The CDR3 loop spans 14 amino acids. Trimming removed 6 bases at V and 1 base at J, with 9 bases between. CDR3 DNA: TGTGCCAGCAGGCTGACAGGGAACACCGGGGAGCTGTTTTTT. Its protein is CASRLTGNTGELFF.

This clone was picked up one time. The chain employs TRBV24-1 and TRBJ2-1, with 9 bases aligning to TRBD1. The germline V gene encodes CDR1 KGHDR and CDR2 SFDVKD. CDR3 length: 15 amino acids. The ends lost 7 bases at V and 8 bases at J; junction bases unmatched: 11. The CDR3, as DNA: TGTGCCACCAGCCAGCGGGGACAGGGCTTGCATGAGCAGTTCTTC. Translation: CATSQRGQGLHEQFF.

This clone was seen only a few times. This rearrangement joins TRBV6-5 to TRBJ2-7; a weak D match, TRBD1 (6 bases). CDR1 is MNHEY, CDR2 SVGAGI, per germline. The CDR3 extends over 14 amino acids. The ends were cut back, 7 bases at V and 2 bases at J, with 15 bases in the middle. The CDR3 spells CASTPRQDPYEQYF. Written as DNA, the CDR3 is TGTGCCAGCACCCCTAGACAGGATCCCTACGAGCAGTACTTC.

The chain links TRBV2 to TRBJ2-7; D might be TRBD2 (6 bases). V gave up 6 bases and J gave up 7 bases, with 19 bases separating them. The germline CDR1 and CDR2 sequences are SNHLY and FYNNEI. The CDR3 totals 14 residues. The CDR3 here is CASRFTPGVGEQYF. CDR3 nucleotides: TGTGCCAGCAGATTCACGCCGGGGGTGGGTGAGCAGTACTTC.

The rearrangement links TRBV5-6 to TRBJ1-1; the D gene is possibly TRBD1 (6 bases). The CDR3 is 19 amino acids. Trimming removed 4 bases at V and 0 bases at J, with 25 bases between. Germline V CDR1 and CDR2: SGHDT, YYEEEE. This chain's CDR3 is CASSPRLRGGGYMNTEAFF. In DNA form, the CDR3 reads TGTGCCAGCAGCCCGAGGCTCCGGGGGGGCGGATACATGAACACTGAAGCTTTCTTT.

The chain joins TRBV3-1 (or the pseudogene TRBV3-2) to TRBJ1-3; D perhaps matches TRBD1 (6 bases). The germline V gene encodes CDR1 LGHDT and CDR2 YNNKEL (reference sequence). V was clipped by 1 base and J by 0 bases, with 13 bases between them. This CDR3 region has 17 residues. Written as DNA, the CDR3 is TGTGCCAGCAGCCAAGGGTATCAGGGGTTCTCTGGAAACACCATATATTTT. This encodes CASSQGYQGFSGNTIYF.